The 17 T cell receptor beta chains listed next were all sequenced from one sample in a study of post-analysis software for immune sequencing data. Points from the study as a whole: Patients had higher frequencies than controls of roughly 5 TRBV segments, including TRBV5-6, TRBV5-1 and TRBV20-1.

Unique molecular identifiers were present in the TCR beta cDNA libraries. MiXCR, run by TCRdb on the PCR reads, gives a single entry per CDR3 protein. The profile shows about 770,000 distinct CDR3 sequences, just over 45% of them singletons. For these TCRs, the target antigens are not known. Sequencing input: blood. These receptors all stem from a girl aged 5-17 years with multiple sclerosis.

This chain uses TRBV28 with TRBJ2-1; D remains ambiguous. The CDR3 is 15 amino acids. Trimming cost V 7 bases and J 4 bases, with 17 bases left between them. Per the germline V gene, CDR1 is MDHEN and CDR2 is SYDVKM. This chain's CDR3 is CASIPPPPRYNEQFF. DNA for the CDR3: TGTGCCAGCATCCCCCCCCCGCCCAGGTACAATGAGCAGTTCTTC.

This rearrangement joins TRBV6-5 to TRBJ1-2; D gene uncertain. Trimming shortened V by 4 bases and J by 8 bases, and 23 bases separated the two germline ends. Germline CDR1 is MNHEY and CDR2 is SVGAGI. This CDR3 is 16 amino acids long. CDR3 protein: CASSSDRTQGKGGYTF. CDR3 DNA: TGTGCCAGCAGTTCCGACCGGACCCAAGGCAAAGGCGGCTACACCTTC.

J is TRBJ2-2 and V is TRBV5-1; D remains unclear. The CDR3 length is 14 residues. CDR1 is SGHRS and CDR2 is YFSETQ in the germline V gene. The V end was cut by 4 bases, the J end by 3 bases, with 10 bases between. CDR3 in DNA: TGCGCCAGCAGCCCTGGTCCGGACACCGGGGAGCTGTTTTTT. Its translation is CASSPGPDTGELFF.

The chain carries TRBV29-1 and TRBJ2-5; 8 positions agree with TRBD1. This CDR3 contains 13 residues. V shed 6 bases and J 5 bases; nucleotides not matched to a gene: 8. Germline CDR1 SQVTM, CDR2 ANQGSEA. CDR3 region: CSVNRGWGETQYF. The CDR3 bases are TGCAGCGTGAACAGGGGGTGGGGGGAGACCCAGTACTTC.

The chain is built from TRBV6-5 and TRBJ2-7, with D perhaps TRBD1 (6 bases). This CDR3 spans 14 amino acids. Trimming took off 6 bases at V and 2 bases at J, with 14 bases between the two ends. Per the germline V gene, CDR1 is MNHEY and CDR2 is SVGAGI. CDR3 DNA sequence: TGTGCCAGCAGCCTCAACAGGGCCACCTACGAGCAGTACTTC. Encoded protein: CASSLNRATYEQYF.

CDR3 DNA sequence: TGTGCCAGCAGCCAAGGCGGACAAGGCCAGAACTATGGCTACACCTTC. This sequence encodes CASSQGGQGQNYGYTF. The chain combines TRBV3-1 with TRBJ1-2; D perhaps matches TRBD1 (5 bases). V was pared by 1 base and J by 2 bases, with 14 bases between. CDR3 length: 16 residues. Germline V gene lookup returns CDR1 LGHDT and CDR2 YNNKEL (reference sequence).

This clonotype was detected a few times. V is TRBV27 and J is TRBJ2-4, with TRBD2 as a possible D gene (6 bases). The J call is doubtful: the DNA matches TRBJ2-7 better. CDR1 and CDR2 (germline): MNHEY, SMNVEV (reference sequence). The CDR3 is 14 residues long. This CDR3 reads CASSLSPSEYEQYF. DNA of the CDR3: TGTGCCAGCAGTTTATCGCCTAGCGAGTACGAGCAGTACTTC.

The chain employs TRBV2 and TRBJ2-5, with D possibly TRBD2 on 5 matching bases. V lost 4 bases and J 2 bases, leaving 14 bases between the germline ends. The germline V gene has CDR1 SNHLY and CDR2 FYNNEI. This CDR3 region has 15 residues. CDR3 region: CASSGQRTAQETQYF. CDR3 DNA sequence: TGTGCCAGCAGTGGCCAGCGGACCGCGCAAGAGACCCAGTACTTC.

The V call is TRBV10-3, the J call TRBJ2-3, with a possible D match to TRBD2 (5 bases). Germline assignment: CDR1 ENHRY and CDR2 SYGVKD. The V and J ends lost 3 bases and 3 bases respectively, with 10 bases between them. The CDR3 has 14 amino acids. CDR3 residues: CAISDVGSTDTQYF. The CDR3 coding sequence is TGTGCCATCAGTGATGTTGGGAGTACAGATACGCAGTATTTT.

The table lists this clonotype with a count of one. This rearrangement joins TRBV5-6 to TRBJ2-5, with TRBD2 matching over 7 bases. V lost 3 bases, J lost 1 base, and 6 bases stayed unmatched. Germline lookup yields CDR1 SGHDT and CDR2 YYEEEE. The CDR3 covers 15 residues. The CDR3 nucleotides read TGTGCCAGCAGCTGGCTAGCGGTGGCCCAAGAGACCCAGTACTTC. It yields the protein CASSWLAVAQETQYF.

The chain recombines TRBV7-9 with TRBJ2-7; tentatively, D is TRBD1 or TRBD2 (6 bases each). The CDR3 totals 15 residues. CDR1 SEHNR and CDR2 FQNEAQ come from the germline V gene (reference sequence). V dropped 0 bases and J dropped 2 bases, with 11 bases sitting between them. The CDR3 here is CASSLAQGGPYEQYF. Here the CDR3 DNA reads TGTGCCAGCAGCTTAGCACAGGGAGGTCCCTACGAGCAGTACTTC.

The chain combines TRBV11-2 with TRBJ2-7, with 9 bases lining up with TRBD2. Trimming cost V 2 bases and J 1 base; bases outside gene matches: 3. The CDR3 covers 15 residues. Germline lookup yields CDR1 SGHAT and CDR2 FQNNGV. CDR3 amino acids: CASSLYSGGSYEQYF. The CDR3 nucleotides read TGTGCCAGCAGCTTATATAGCGGGGGATCCTACGAGCAGTACTTC. The entire variable domain, with the rest obtained from reference TRBV11-2 and TRBJ2-7, is as follows: EAGVAQSPRYKIIEKRQSVAFWCNPISGHATLYWYQQILGQGPKLLIQFQNNGVVDDSQLPKDRFSAERLKGVDSTLKIQPAKLEDSAVYLCASSLYSGGSYEQYFGPGTRLTVT.

The gene calls are TRBV15 and TRBJ2-1, with a possible D match to TRBD2 (6 bases). The length of the CDR3 is 15 residues. Trimming shortened V by 5 bases and J by 0 bases, and 11 bases separated the two germline ends. CDR1 LNHNV and CDR2 YYDKDF come from the germline V gene (reference sequence). This chain's CDR3 is CATSSTRSSYNEQFF. DNA of the CDR3: TGTGCCACCAGCTCGACTAGGAGCTCCTACAATGAGCAGTTCTTC.

The rearrangement uses TRBV6-1 and TRBJ2-5; tentatively, D is TRBD1 or TRBD2 (5 bases each). Trimming cost V 5 bases and J 11 bases, with 18 bases left between them. CDR1 and CDR2 (germline): MNHNS, SASEGT. The CDR3 consists of 13 residues. Here the CDR3 DNA reads TGTGCCAGCAGTCCCACCGGGACCATGGAGCAGTACTTC. Amino acid sequence: CASSPTGTMEQYF.

The rearrangement joins TRBV6-1 to TRBJ1-1; no clear D gene. The CDR3 covers 14 residues. Germline-derived CDR1 and CDR2 are MNHNS and SASEGT. The ends were cut back, 5 bases at V and 4 bases at J, with 14 bases in the middle. The chain's CDR3 is CASSYRTVGTEAFF. CDR3 nucleotides: TGTGCCAGCAGTTATCGGACGGTCGGCACTGAAGCTTTCTTT.

The chain combines TRBV3-1 with TRBJ2-3; 11 bases line up with TRBD2. The V gene's germline CDR1 is LGHDT and CDR2 YNNKEL (reference sequence). The CDR3 has 17 amino acids. The V and J ends lost 4 bases and 4 bases, in that order; junction bases with no gene match: 10. CDR3 residues: CASSRFTSGSLADTQYF. Here the CDR3 DNA reads TGTGCCAGCAGCCGCTTCACTAGCGGGAGTCTCGCAGATACGCAGTATTTT.

The J gene is TRBJ1-2, the V gene TRBV5-5; D gene ambiguous. V lost 4 bases, J lost 2 bases, and 15 bases lay in between. The V gene's germline CDR1 is SGHKS and CDR2 YYEKEE (reference sequence). The CDR3 length is 15 residues. In DNA form, the CDR3 reads TGTGCCAGCAGCCTGCGGGCGGAAGGGAACTATGGCTACACCTTC. Protein: CASSLRAEGNYGYTF.